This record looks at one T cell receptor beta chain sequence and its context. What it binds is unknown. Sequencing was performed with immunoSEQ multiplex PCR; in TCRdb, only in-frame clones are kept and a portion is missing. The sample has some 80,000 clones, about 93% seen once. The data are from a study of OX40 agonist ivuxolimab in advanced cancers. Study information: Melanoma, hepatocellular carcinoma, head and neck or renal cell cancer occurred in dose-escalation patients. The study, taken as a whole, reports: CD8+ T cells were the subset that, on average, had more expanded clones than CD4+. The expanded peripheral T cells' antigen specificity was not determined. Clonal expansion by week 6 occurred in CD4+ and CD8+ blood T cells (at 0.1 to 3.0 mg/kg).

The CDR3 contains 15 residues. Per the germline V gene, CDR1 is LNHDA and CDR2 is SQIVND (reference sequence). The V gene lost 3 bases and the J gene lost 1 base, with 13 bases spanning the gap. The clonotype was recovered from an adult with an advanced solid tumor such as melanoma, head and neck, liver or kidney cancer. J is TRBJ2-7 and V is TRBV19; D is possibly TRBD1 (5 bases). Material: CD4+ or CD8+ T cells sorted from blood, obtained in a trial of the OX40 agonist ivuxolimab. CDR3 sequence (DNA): TGTGCCAGTAGTATTGCCAGGGCCCCTTCCTACGAGCAGTACTTC. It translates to CASSIARAPSYEQYF. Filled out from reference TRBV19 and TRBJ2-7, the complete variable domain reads DGGITQSPKYLFRKEGQNVTLSCEQNLNHDAMYWYRQDPGQGLRLIYYSQIVNDFQKGDIAEGYSVSREKKESFPLTVTSAQKNPTAFYLCASSIARAPSYEQYFGPGTRLTVT.